This TCR beta chain was identified in a study of early T cells in non-severe SARS-CoV-2 infection. Study overall: Unsorted whole-blood RNA was sequenced in bulk, leaving chains unpaired. Findings and limits, study-wide: Lookups in VDJdb leaned toward anti-spike CD8 responses and missed private and CD4 specificities.

Germline assignment: CDR1 KGHSH and CDR2 LQKENI. The V gene lost 0 bases and the J gene lost 4 bases, with 13 bases spanning the gap. This CDR3 is 15 amino acids long. Unique molecular identifier tags were affixed to discrete cDNA molecules. Via MiXCR, TCRdb re-called the 5' RACE reads, giving one row per CDR3 protein. The sample shows about 40,000 distinct CDR3 sequences, roughly 5% of them seen only once. This clonotype was seen ten or more times. Antigen unknown. The receptor was derived from an adult who was a healthcare worker with PCR-confirmed SARS-CoV-2 infection or an uninfected control (not recorded which). The sample taken for sequencing was whole blood. This chain connects TRBV18 to TRBJ2-7, with D unclear. In DNA form, the CDR3 reads TGTGCCAGCTCACCACCCGCAACCGGAGCGTACGAGCAGTACTTC. The encoded protein is CASSPPATGAYEQYF.